This T cell receptor (beta chain) was identified in a study of PD-1 blockade in classical Hodgkin lymphoma. Each and every patient relapsed after autologous stem cell transplantation, and patients got differing brentuximab vedotin exposure. Overall study findings and caveats: Reported baseline diversity: healthy donors highest, relapsed/refractory patients lowest.

V was pared by 6 bases and J by 3 bases, with 14 bases of the junction left unmatched. Germline values: CDR1 MDHEN, CDR2 SYDVKM. The CDR3 runs 18 residues. This clone was seen only once. What it binds is not known. Libraries were prepared by immunoSEQ multiplex PCR; TCRdb keeps only in-frame clonotypes and omits some of them. This sample carries 15,000 to 20,000 clones, 65% to 90% of them seen once, and the ten largest clones take about 24%. The TCR sequence derives from a human donor with classical Hodgkin lymphoma. The sequenced sample was peripheral blood mononuclear cells (PBMCs), obtained at baseline. The chain couples TRBV28 to TRBJ2-7, with 13 bases that match TRBD2. The chain's CDR3 is CASSSSTSGRAKGYEQYF. CDR3 nucleotide sequence: TGTGCCAGCAGCTCCTCTACTAGCGGGAGGGCCAAGGGCTACGAGCAGTACTTC.